The 20 T cell receptor beta chains reported below all come from one sample, sequenced in a study of blood T cell repertoires in COVID-19. Libraries were prepared by immunoSEQ multiplex PCR; TCRdb keeps only in-frame clonotypes and omits some of them. The repertoire holds around 230,000 clones, with about nine tenths as singletons. The sequenced sample consisted of PBMCs or T cells enriched from blood (not recorded which). Receptors originate from a woman in her thirties or forties with acute COVID-19.

The chain couples TRBV7-2 to TRBJ1-4; possible D gene TRBD1, 5 bases. Germline V gives CDR1 SGHTA, CDR2 FQGNSA. The CDR3 totals 13 residues. Trimming left V 7 bases short and J 8 bases short, with 14 bases between. The CDR3 is CASKSGGLEKLFF. CDR3 coding DNA: TGTGCCAGCAAATCCGGGGGTCTCGAAAAACTGTTTTTT.

This sequence joins TRBV2 and TRBJ2-5; 11 nucleotides agree with TRBD2. Germline V gene data show CDR1 as SNHLY and CDR2 as FYNNEI. The CDR3 has 15 amino acids. The V and J ends lost 3 bases and 13 bases, in that order; junction bases with no gene match: 13. CDR3 sequence reads: CASSDGTSGVSGRYF. Here the CDR3 DNA reads TGTGCCAGCAGTGACGGGACTAGCGGTGTTAGTGGGAGGTACTTC.

The chain employs TRBV6-1 and TRBJ1-2; 7 bases fit TRBD1. The length of the CDR3 is 13 residues. Trimming cost V 3 bases and J 4 bases; bases outside gene matches: 2. Germline V gene sequence: CDR1 MNHNS, CDR2 SASEGT. CDR3: CASSEGQPYGYTF. DNA for the CDR3: TGTGCCAGCAGTGAGGGACAGCCCTATGGCTACACCTTC.

The J gene is TRBJ2-7, the V gene TRBV7-9, with 8 positions matching TRBD1. The CDR3 consists of 12 residues. Germline lookup yields CDR1 SEHNR and CDR2 FQNEAQ (reference sequence). V dropped 4 bases and J dropped 9; count of bases not matched to a gene: 5. In DNA, the CDR3 is TGTGCCAGCAGCTCCCGGGACAGGTTGCAGTACTTC. The encoded protein is CASSSRDRLQYF.

This chain uses TRBV5-1 with TRBJ1-1, with unresolved D. V was pared by 5 bases and J by 0 bases, with 8 bases between. CDR3 length equals 13 residues. Germline CDR1 SGHRS, CDR2 YFSETQ. CDR3 bases: TGCGCCAGCAGGACTCTAATGAACACTGAAGCTTTCTTT. Translating it yields CASRTLMNTEAFF.

The rearrangement links TRBV5-1 to TRBJ2-2; TRBD2 might be the D (5 bases). Germline CDR1 reads SGHRS; CDR2 reads YFSETQ. The CDR3 length is 15 residues. Between the trimmed V and J ends, which lost 4 bases and 5 bases, there was a span of 15 bases. CDR3 in amino acids: CASSRDGLTTGELFF. CDR3 DNA: TGCGCCAGCAGCCGGGATGGGTTGACTACCGGGGAGCTGTTTTTT.

This chain joins TRBV9 and TRBJ1-2; no clear D gene. CDR1 is SGDLS and CDR2 is YYNGEE in the germline V gene. The CDR3 has 13 residues. V shed 4 bases and J shed 1 base, with 8 bases lying between them. CDR3 protein: CASSPRVNYGYTF. The CDR3 DNA is TGTGCCAGCAGCCCTCGCGTTAACTATGGCTACACCTTC.

This chain uses TRBV5-8 with TRBJ1-1; D unresolved. V was cut by 0 bases and J by 1 base, with 10 bases left in between. This CDR3 has 15 amino acids. Germline V CDR1 and CDR2: SGHTS, YDEGEE. The CDR3 DNA sequence: TGTGCCAGCAGCTTGGGGGCCCTAGCGAACACTGAAGCTTTCTTT. Its translation is CASSLGALANTEAFF.

J is TRBJ2-1 and V is TRBV3-1 (or the pseudogene TRBV3-2); 8 nucleotides agree with TRBD2. The J segment lost 8 bases and the V segment lost 4 bases, leaving 4 bases of the junction unmatched. CDR1 is LGHDT and CDR2 is YNNKEL in the germline V gene (reference sequence). CDR3 length: 13 amino acids. CDR3 sequence reads: CASSPLGGDEQFF. As DNA, the CDR3 is TGTGCCAGCAGCCCCCTCGGGGGGGATGAGCAGTTCTTC.

The chain has TRBV2 and TRBJ1-2, with TRBD1 matching over 8 bases. Per germline, CDR1 SNHLY and CDR2 FYNNEI. CDR3 length equals 12 residues. After removal of 10 bases from V and 6 bases from J, the junction contained 7 bases not matched to a gene. The CDR3 is CAMRDRINGYTF. CDR3 DNA sequence: TGTGCCATGAGGGACAGGATAAATGGCTACACCTTC. The full variable domain, with the rest looked up from reference TRBV2 and TRBJ1-2, is EPEVTQTPSHQVTQMGQEVILRCVPISNHLYFYWYRQILGQKVEFLVSFYNNEISEKSEIFDDQFSVERPDGSNFTLKIRSTKLEDSAMYFCAMRDRINGYTFGSGTRLTVV.

The rearrangement links TRBV29-1 to TRBJ2-6; D perhaps matches TRBD1 (6 bases). Trimming removed 7 bases at V and 2 bases at J, with 9 bases between. Germline CDR1 SQVTM, CDR2 ANQGSEA. The CDR3 runs 13 residues. CDR3 bases: TGCAGCGCCCGACAGGCTGGGGCCAACGTCCTGACTTTC. Amino acid sequence: CSARQAGANVLTF. Using reference TRBV29-1 and TRBJ2-6 for the parts outside the CDR3, the full variable domain is SAVISQKPSRDICQRGTSLTIQCQVDSQVTMMFWYRQQPGQSLTLIATANQGSEATYESGFVIDKFPISRPNLTFSTLTVSNMSPEDSSIYLCSARQAGANVLTFGAGSRLTVL.

The V gene is TRBV5-4, the J gene TRBJ1-2; 7 bases are a match to TRBD1. Germline V gene sequence: CDR1 SGHNT, CDR2 YYREEE (reference sequence). J lost 1 base, V lost 4 bases, and 4 bases had no gene match. This CDR3 region has 14 residues. The CDR3 region is CASSRRGLNYGYTF. The CDR3 nucleotides read TGTGCCAGCAGCCGTAGGGGGCTTAACTATGGCTACACCTTC.

The genes are TRBV28 and TRBJ2-7; D is perhaps TRBD1 (5 bases). Germline V gives CDR1 MDHEN, CDR2 SYDVKM. Deletions cut 1 base from V and 6 bases from J, with 7 bases between. The CDR3 length is 12 residues. Here the CDR3 reads CASSLSGREQYV. The CDR3 nucleotides are TGTGCCAGCAGTTTATCAGGGCGCGAGCAGTACGTC.

This CDR3 reads CASSLVGATDHGYTF. The CDR3, as DNA: TGTGCCAGCAGCTTAGTAGGCGCGACAGACCATGGCTACACCTTC. The J gene is TRBJ1-2, the V gene TRBV7-9; D might be TRBD1 (5 bases). The V and J ends lost 1 base and 6 bases respectively, with 15 bases between them. Per germline, CDR1 SEHNR and CDR2 FQNEAQ (reference sequence). The CDR3 sequence is 15 residues long. The whole variable domain, remainder taken from reference TRBV7-9 and TRBJ1-2, is DTGVSQNPRHKITKRGQNVTFRCDPISEHNRLYWYRQTLGQGPEFLTYFQNEAQLEKSRLLSDRFSAERPKGSFSTLEIQRTEQGDSAMYLCASSLVGATDHGYTFGSGTRLTVV.

V and J are TRBV9 and TRBJ2-7, with a weak D call TRBD1 (5 bases). The CDR3 sequence is 14 residues long. V was pared by 1 base and J by 9 bases, with 17 bases between. CDR1 and CDR2 from the germline V gene are SGDLS and YYNGEE. CDR3 DNA: TGTGCCAGCAGCGTATCTACAGGCACTCTGGTGCAGTACTTC. It specifies CASSVSTGTLVQYF. Supplemented by reference TRBV9 and TRBJ2-7, the full variable domain reads DSGVTQTPKHLITATGQRVTLRCSPRSGDLSVYWYQQSLDQGLQFLIQYYNGEERAKGNILERFSAQQFPDLHSELNLSSLELGDSALYFCASSVSTGTLVQYFGPGTRLTVT.

V gene TRBV14 combines with J gene TRBJ2-3; possibly TRBD1 for D (6 bases). Germline CDR1 SGHDN, CDR2 FVKESK. This CDR3 region has 13 residues. Deletions cut 0 bases from V and 10 bases from J, with 11 bases between. In nucleotides, the CDR3 is TGTGCCAGCAGCCAAGACGCCAGGGGCTCGCAGTATTTT. Amino acid sequence: CASSQDARGSQYF.

The chain recombines TRBV11-3 with TRBJ1-3; maybe TRBD1 (6 bases). With 0 bases removed from V and 2 bases from J, the gap between germline ends came to 8 bases. CDR1 is SGHNT, CDR2 YENEEA, per germline. The CDR3 totals 15 residues. The chain's CDR3 is CASSLDGGAGNTIYF. The CDR3 DNA reads TGTGCCAGCAGCTTAGATGGGGGCGCTGGAAACACCATATATTTT.

The chain carries TRBV7-2 and TRBJ2-6; TRBD1 is a possible D gene (6 bases). Trimming shortened V by 5 bases and J by 4 bases, and 15 bases separated the two germline ends. The germline V gene encodes CDR1 SGHTA and CDR2 FQGNSA. The CDR3 totals 16 residues. CDR3 coding DNA: TGTGCCAGCAGCCTACGCACAGGGTCGGGGGCCAACGTCCTGACTTTC. Its protein is CASSLRTGSGANVLTF.

V usage is TRBV5-1 and J usage is TRBJ1-3; perhaps TRBD1 as D (5 bases). This CDR3 is 17 amino acids long. Between the trimmed V and J ends, which lost 4 bases and 0 bases, there was a span of 17 bases. CDR1 is SGHRS, CDR2 YFSETQ, per germline. This CDR3 reads CASSPAKGLISGNTIYF. CDR3 DNA sequence: TGCGCCAGCAGCCCCGCGAAGGGGCTGATCTCTGGAAACACCATATATTTT.

The chain couples TRBV5-1 to TRBJ2-3; possible D gene TRBD2, 7 bases. V lost 5 bases to trimming and J lost 2 bases, with 18 bases between them. CDR1 is SGHRS, CDR2 YFSETQ, per germline. The CDR3 loop spans 16 amino acids. CDR3 DNA sequence: TGCGCCAGCAGTCAAGGATCGGCGGGGGCCACAGATACGCAGTATTTT. It codes for CASSQGSAGATDTQYF. Full variable domain (rest looked up from reference TRBV5-1 and TRBJ2-3): KAGVTQTPRYLIKTRGQQVTLSCSPISGHRSVSWYQQTPGQGLQFLFEYFSETQRNKGNFPGRFSGRQFSNSRSEMNVSTLELGDSALYLCASSQGSAGATDTQYFGPGTRLTVL.